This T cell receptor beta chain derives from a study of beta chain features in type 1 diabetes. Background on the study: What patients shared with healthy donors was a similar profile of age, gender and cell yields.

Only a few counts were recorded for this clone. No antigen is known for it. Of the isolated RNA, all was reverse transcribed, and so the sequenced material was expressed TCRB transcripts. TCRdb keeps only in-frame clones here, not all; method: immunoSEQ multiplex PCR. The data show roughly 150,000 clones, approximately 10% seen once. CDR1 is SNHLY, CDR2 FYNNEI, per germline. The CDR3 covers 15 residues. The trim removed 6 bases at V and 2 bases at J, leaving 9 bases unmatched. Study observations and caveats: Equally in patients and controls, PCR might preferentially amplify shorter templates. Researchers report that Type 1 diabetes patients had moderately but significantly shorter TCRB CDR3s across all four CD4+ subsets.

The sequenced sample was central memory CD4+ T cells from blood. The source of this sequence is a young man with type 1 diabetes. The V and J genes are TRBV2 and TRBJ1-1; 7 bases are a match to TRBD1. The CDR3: CASRVRGAINTEAFF. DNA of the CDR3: TGTGCCAGCAGGGTCAGGGGGGCCATCAACACTGAAGCTTTCTTT.